The present TCR beta chain was sequenced within a study of cytomegalovirus exposure and HLA in healthy donors. CDR1 and CDR2 (germline): SEHNR, FQNEAQ (reference sequence). V was clipped by 5 bases and J by 3 bases; unmatched bases: 15. The CDR3 covers 18 residues. General study findings and limits: An analysis that came later showed most CMV-associated TCR beta chains appearing HLA-restricted. CMV antigen specificity of three CMV-associated chains was confirmed in vitro. A prior analysis recorded that most TCR beta V segments were productive about 87% or about 30% of the time. HLA alleles showed associations with some 15,000 TCR beta sequences in a later analysis, at a 0.05 false discovery rate.

A note on this clone: Its antigen is unknown.

With 60 Vbeta and 13 Jbeta primers, the PCR was carried out. The protocol was immunoSEQ multiplex PCR, while the TCRdb copy is restricted to in-frame clones and leaves out a portion. In the table there are about 250,000 clones, around 80% of which are singletons. The chain recombines TRBV7-9 with TRBJ2-7, with 11 bases identical to TRBD1. Sequenced input: PBMCs. The sequence derives from a girl aged 2 to 9 in good health and CMV-seronegative. CDR3 sequence: CASSPPKGPGQGVYEQYF. As DNA, the CDR3 is TGTGCCAGCAGCCCACCAAAAGGTCCGGGACAGGGGGTCTACGAGCAGTACTTC.